This T cell receptor (beta chain) was obtained from a study of blood T cell repertoires in COVID-19. Assay: immunoSEQ multiplex PCR; the TCRdb copy retains only in-frame clones and omits some. The repertoire holds a few hundred thousand clones, with 85% as singletons. The V and J ends lost 0 bases and 8 bases respectively, with 26 bases between them. The length of the CDR3 is 19 residues. The germline CDR1 and CDR2 sequences are SGHRS and YFSETQ. The source is a woman aged 45-65 years who had recovered from COVID-19. The chain recombines TRBV5-1 with TRBJ1-4, with D possibly matching TRBD1 (5 bases). Sequencing was done on a sample of PBMCs or T cells enriched from blood (not recorded which). The CDR3 DNA follows: TGCGCCAGCAGCTTGGCCTCGGGTGTTGTCGGCAGGGATGGAGAAAAACTGTTTTTT. This encodes CASSLASGVVGRDGEKLFF.